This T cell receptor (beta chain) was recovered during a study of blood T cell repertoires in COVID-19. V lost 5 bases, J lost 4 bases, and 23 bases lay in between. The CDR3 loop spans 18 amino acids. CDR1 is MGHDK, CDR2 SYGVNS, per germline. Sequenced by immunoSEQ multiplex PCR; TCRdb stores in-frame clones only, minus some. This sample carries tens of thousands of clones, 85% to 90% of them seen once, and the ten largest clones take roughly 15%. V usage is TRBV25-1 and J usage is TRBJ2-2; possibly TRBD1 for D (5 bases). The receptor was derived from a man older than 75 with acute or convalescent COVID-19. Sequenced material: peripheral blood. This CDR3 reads CASSPNGVGLRGTGELFF. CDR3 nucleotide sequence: TGTGCCAGCAGTCCCAATGGAGTAGGTCTTAGGGGCACCGGGGAGCTGTTTTTT.